The 25 T cell receptor beta chains given below trace back to one sample, sequenced in a study of beta chain features in type 1 diabetes. All of the isolated RNA was reverse transcribed, so expressed TCRB transcripts were sequenced. Data came from immunoSEQ multiplex PCR; TCRdb stores just in-frame clones and leaves some out. The sample includes 860,000 or so clones, 17% of them seen just once. Material: naive CD4+ T cells from blood. These receptors all stem from a woman under 30 in good health.

This clone was detected a few times. The J gene is TRBJ2-6, the V gene TRBV4-3; D is possibly TRBD1 (6 bases). V lost 5 bases, J lost 1 base, and 15 bases lay in between. CDR3 length: 17 residues. Germline V gene sequence: CDR1 LGHNA, CDR2 YSLEER. The CDR3 DNA reads TGCGCCAGCAGCACCCGGACAGTTAGTTCTGGGGCCAACGTCCTGACTTTC. As protein: CASSTRTVSSGANVLTF.

This chain connects TRBV5-1 to TRBJ2-1; the D call may be TRBD1 or TRBD2 (5 bases each). This CDR3 comprises 18 residues. CDR1 is SGHRS and CDR2 is YFSETQ in the germline V gene. Trimming pared 0 bases from V and 2 bases from J, leaving 18 bases between. The CDR3 region is CASSLATGRELTYNEQFF. CDR3 in DNA: TGCGCCAGCAGCTTGGCCACGGGACGGGAACTGACCTACAATGAGCAGTTCTTC. Drawing the rest from reference TRBV5-1 and TRBJ2-1, the complete variable domain is KAGVTQTPRYLIKTRGQQVTLSCSPISGHRSVSWYQQTPGQGLQFLFEYFSETQRNKGNFPGRFSGRQFSNSRSEMNVSTLELGDSALYLCASSLATGRELTYNEQFFGPGTRLTVL.

In its sample, this clone was seen a few times. The gene calls are TRBV7-8 and TRBJ1-2; D not certain. CDR3 length: 16 amino acids. CDR1 SGHVS and CDR2 FQNEAQ come from the germline V gene. Trimming stripped 0 bases from V and 7 bases from J, with 18 bases between. This chain's CDR3 is CASSLAPGSFSPGYTF. In DNA form, the CDR3 reads TGTGCCAGCAGCTTAGCACCCGGGTCTTTTTCCCCTGGCTACACCTTC.

This chain uses TRBV7-2 with TRBJ2-2, with D perhaps TRBD1 (6 bases). The CDR3 totals 15 residues. V was pared by 2 bases and J by 1 base, with 8 bases between. CDR1 is SGHTA, CDR2 FQGNSA, per germline. The CDR3 is CASSLNRENTGELFF. The CDR3 coding sequence is TGTGCCAGCAGCTTAAACAGGGAGAACACCGGGGAGCTGTTTTTT.

This clone was seen only a few times. The rearrangement joins TRBV5-8 to TRBJ2-3; D is uncertain. The CDR3 runs 12 residues. Looked up from germline, CDR1 is SGHTS and CDR2 is YDEGEE. Trimming took off 4 bases at V and 6 bases at J, with 9 bases between the two ends. The CDR3 DNA sequence: TGTGCCAGCAGCCGATCTGGGGATACGCAGTATTTT. Amino acid sequence: CASSRSGDTQYF.

The chain employs TRBV19 and TRBJ1-1; no definite D call. CDR3 length equals 14 residues. Per germline, CDR1 LNHDA and CDR2 SQIVND (reference sequence). Trimming cost V 5 bases and J 0 bases, with 10 bases left between them. The CDR3 DNA follows: TGTGCCAGTAGTTATGGTGGACTGAACACTGAAGCTTTCTTT. Translating it yields CASSYGGLNTEAFF.

Remarks on this clone: At the DNA level, this CDR3 is encoded by other sequences in the same sample as well. This chain joins TRBV18 and TRBJ2-7, with 7 bases aligning to TRBD1. The CDR3 is made up of 13 amino acids. After removal of 5 bases from V and 4 bases from J, the junction contained 5 bases not matched to a gene. Germline V lookup: CDR1 KGHSH, CDR2 LQKENI. DNA for the CDR3: TGTGCCAGCTCAACAGGGGAAGGGTACGAGCAGTACTTC. This sequence encodes CASSTGEGYEQYF.

The chain uses TRBV15 and TRBJ2-7; 10 bases map to TRBD2. CDR1 LNHNV and CDR2 YYDKDF come from the germline V gene (reference sequence). V lost 6 bases to trimming and J lost 5 bases; unmatched junction nucleotides: 4. The CDR3 covers 13 residues. The CDR3 sequence: CATRPSGSHEQYF. CDR3 sequence (DNA): TGTGCCACCAGACCTAGCGGGAGCCACGAGCAGTACTTC.

Only a few counts were recorded for this clone. V and J are TRBV13 and TRBJ2-7, with 10 bases fitting TRBD2. Germline V gives CDR1 PRHDT, CDR2 FYEKMQ (reference sequence). The J segment lost 2 bases and the V segment lost 5 bases, leaving 6 bases of the junction unmatched. The CDR3 runs to 15 residues. CDR3 sequence: CASSRLAGKPYEQYF. The CDR3 nucleotides are TGTGCCAGCAGCCGACTAGCGGGCAAGCCCTACGAGCAGTACTTC.

The rearrangement uses TRBV11-2 and TRBJ2-1, with D possibly being TRBD2 (5 bases). Trimming removed 3 bases at V and 4 bases at J, with 10 bases between. CDR3 size: 14 residues. CDR1 is SGHAT, CDR2 FQNNGV, per germline. The CDR3 DNA reads TGTGCCAGCAGCTTTATCGGGATTTACAATGAGCAGTTCTTC. This translates into CASSFIGIYNEQFF. The whole variable domain, remainder taken from reference TRBV11-2 and TRBJ2-1, is EAGVAQSPRYKIIEKRQSVAFWCNPISGHATLYWYQQILGQGPKLLIQFQNNGVVDDSQLPKDRFSAERLKGVDSTLKIQPAKLEDSAVYLCASSFIGIYNEQFFGPGTRLTVL.

The J gene is TRBJ2-2, the V gene TRBV7-2; D is unresolved. Deletions cut 6 bases from V and 4 bases from J, with 15 bases between. The CDR3 is 15 amino acids. The germline CDR1 and CDR2 sequences are SGHTA and FQGNSA. This CDR3 reads CASSYLGRVTGELFF. The CDR3 nucleotides are TGTGCCAGCAGTTATTTGGGTCGAGTCACCGGGGAGCTGTTTTTT.

This rearrangement joins TRBV4-3 to TRBJ1-1; 7 nucleotides line up with TRBD1. In germline, CDR1 is LGHNA, CDR2 YSLEER. This CDR3 has 17 residues. V lost 0 bases, J lost 0 bases, and 7 bases stayed unmatched. In DNA form, the CDR3 reads TGCGCCAGCAGCCAAGATGCCCGGACAGGAATGAACACTGAAGCTTTCTTT. It is translated as CASSQDARTGMNTEAFF.

This clone was picked up a small number of times. The gene calls are TRBV4-2 and TRBJ1-1; 8 positions match TRBD1. Trimming cost V 0 bases and J 4 bases; bases outside gene matches: 10. The CDR3 length is 17 residues. Germline CDR1 and CDR2: LGHNA and YNFKEQ. For the CDR3, the DNA is TGTGCCAGCAGCCAAGAAAGGACAGGGCGGCTTTCCACTGAAGCTTTCTTT. Translation: CASSQERTGRLSTEAFF.

With respect to this clone: Different DNA sequences within this sample yield the same CDR3. The chain couples TRBV9 to TRBJ1-1; D gene unclear. Germline lookup yields CDR1 SGDLS and CDR2 YYNGEE. V lost 0 bases and J 2 bases, leaving 8 bases between the germline ends. The CDR3 length is 14 residues. CDR3 amino acids: CASSVVRGNTEAFF. In nucleotides, the CDR3 is TGTGCCAGCAGCGTAGTAAGAGGAAACACTGAAGCTTTCTTT. The whole variable domain, filled in from reference TRBV9 and TRBJ1-1, reads DSGVTQTPKHLITATGQRVTLRCSPRSGDLSVYWYQQSLDQGLQFLIQYYNGEERAKGNILERFSAQQFPDLHSELNLSSLELGDSALYFCASSVVRGNTEAFFGQGTRLTVV.

This clone was recorded a few times. This sequence joins TRBV6-5 and TRBJ2-7, with D possibly TRBD2 on 6 matching bases. Deletions cut 6 bases from V and 4 bases from J, with 13 bases between. Germline V CDR1 and CDR2: MNHEY, SVGAGI. The CDR3 extends over 13 amino acids. The CDR3 DNA follows: TGTGCCAGCAGCCGGGACTGGGGGTACGAGCAGTACTTC. Its translation: CASSRDWGYEQYF.

This clone was seen a handful of times. This rearrangement joins TRBV11-3 to TRBJ2-1; the match to TRBD2 covers 10 bases. J gave up 8 bases and V 5 bases, and 12 bases lay outside the gene matches. This CDR3 has 16 residues. CDR1 and CDR2 (germline): SGHNT, YENEEA. DNA of the CDR3: TGTGCCAGCAGCAAAGGCGGCCTAGCGGGAGAAGATGAGCAGTTCTTC. Translation gives CASSKGGLAGEDEQFF.

The chain uses TRBV7-9 and TRBJ2-7; TRBD2 is a possible D gene (6 bases). Looked up from germline, CDR1 is SEHNR and CDR2 is FQNEAQ (reference sequence). The germline V and J ends were trimmed by 2 bases and 0 bases, with 11 bases remaining between them. This CDR3 is built from 15 residues. The CDR3 region has the DNA TGTGCCAGCAGCTTAAGCGCGGGAAGCTCCTACGAGCAGTACTTC. This sequence encodes CASSLSAGSSYEQYF.

This clone was detected a few times. This sample includes further DNA sequences coding for the same CDR3. The rearrangement joins TRBV28 to TRBJ2-1, with D hard to call. The CDR3 is 12 amino acids. With 3 bases removed from V and 4 bases from J, the gap between germline ends came to 4 bases. Germline V gene sequence: CDR1 MDHEN, CDR2 SYDVKM. The DNA for the CDR3 is TGTGCCAGCAGTTTGTCATACAATGAGCAGTTCTTC. This sequence encodes CASSLSYNEQFF.

This clone was seen a few times. This rearrangement joins TRBV7-6 to TRBJ2-1; 9 nucleotides align to TRBD1. From germline, CDR1 is SGHVS and CDR2 FNYEAQ. The ends lost 3 bases at V and 6 bases at J; junction bases unmatched: 9. This CDR3 is 16 amino acids long. The CDR3 DNA sequence: TGTGCCAGCAGCTTCGGGCCGGACAGGGGAATCAATGAGCAGTTCTTC. Its translation: CASSFGPDRGINEQFF.

V is TRBV7-9 and J is TRBJ1-1; perhaps TRBD1 as D (5 bases). V gave up 4 bases and J gave up 1 base, with 10 bases separating them. There are 14 residues in the CDR3. The germline V gene has CDR1 SEHNR and CDR2 FQNEAQ (reference sequence). CDR3 DNA sequence: TGTGCCAGCAGCTCCGACAGAAGGAACACTGAAGCTTTCTTT. Translating gives CASSSDRRNTEAFF. The full variable domain, in which reference TRBV7-9 and TRBJ1-1 provide the parts outside the CDR3, is DTGVSQNPRHKITKRGQNVTFRCDPISEHNRLYWYRQTLGQGPEFLTYFQNEAQLEKSRLLSDRFSAERPKGSFSTLEIQRTEQGDSAMYLCASSSDRRNTEAFFGQGTRLTVV.

This clone was found once. The chain joins TRBV4-2 to TRBJ1-4, with 8 positions matching TRBD1. This CDR3 is 15 amino acids long. J was trimmed by 7 bases and V by 5 bases; bases with no gene match: 9. CDR1 LGHNA and CDR2 YNFKEQ come from the germline V gene. CDR3: CASSSRTGLAEKLFF. The CDR3, as DNA: TGTGCCAGCAGCTCAAGGACAGGGCTGGCTGAAAAACTGTTTTTT.

This clone was observed a few times. The J gene is TRBJ2-7, the V gene TRBV4-2; 11 bases map to TRBD2. The CDR3 covers 17 residues. Unmatched junction bases numbered 7, after V lost 1 base and J lost 2 bases. The germline V gene has CDR1 LGHNA and CDR2 YNFKEQ. This CDR3 is CASSQVWASGRPYEQYF. DNA of the CDR3: TGTGCCAGCAGCCAAGTGTGGGCTAGCGGGAGGCCCTACGAGCAGTACTTC.

This clone has more than one count but fewer than ten. The V and J genes are TRBV15 and TRBJ2-3; no clear D. Germline V lookup: CDR1 LNHNV, CDR2 YYDKDF (reference sequence). V lost 2 bases and J lost 6, with 6 bases in between. CDR3 length: 12 amino acids. Here the CDR3 DNA reads TGTGCCACCAGCAGATTGGGTGATACGCAGTATTTT. Its protein product is CATSRLGDTQYF.

The rearrangement joins TRBV18 to TRBJ2-7; 9 positions match TRBD1. The CDR3 extends over 13 amino acids. Germline V lookup: CDR1 KGHSH, CDR2 LQKENI. Trimming at V came to 3 bases and at J to 9 bases, leaving 6 bases not matched to a gene. The CDR3 here is CASSPTGGIGQYF. CDR3 nucleotides: TGTGCCAGCTCACCCACAGGGGGCATTGGGCAGTACTTC. The full variable domain, rest sourced from reference TRBV18 and TRBJ2-7, is NAGVMQNPRHLVRRRGQEARLRCSPMKGHSHVYWYRQLPEEGLKFMVYLQKENIIDESGMPKERFSAEFPKEGPSILRIQQVVRGDSAAYFCASSPTGGIGQYFGPGTRLTVT.

The rearrangement links TRBV28 to TRBJ2-3; maybe TRBD1 (6 bases). V lost 2 bases, J lost 3 bases, and 12 bases lay in between. The CDR3 totals 15 residues. CDR1 is MDHEN and CDR2 is SYDVKM in the germline V gene. DNA for the CDR3: TGTGCCAGCAGTTTAGATGCAGGGGTTACAGATACGCAGTATTTT. Translation gives CASSLDAGVTDTQYF.